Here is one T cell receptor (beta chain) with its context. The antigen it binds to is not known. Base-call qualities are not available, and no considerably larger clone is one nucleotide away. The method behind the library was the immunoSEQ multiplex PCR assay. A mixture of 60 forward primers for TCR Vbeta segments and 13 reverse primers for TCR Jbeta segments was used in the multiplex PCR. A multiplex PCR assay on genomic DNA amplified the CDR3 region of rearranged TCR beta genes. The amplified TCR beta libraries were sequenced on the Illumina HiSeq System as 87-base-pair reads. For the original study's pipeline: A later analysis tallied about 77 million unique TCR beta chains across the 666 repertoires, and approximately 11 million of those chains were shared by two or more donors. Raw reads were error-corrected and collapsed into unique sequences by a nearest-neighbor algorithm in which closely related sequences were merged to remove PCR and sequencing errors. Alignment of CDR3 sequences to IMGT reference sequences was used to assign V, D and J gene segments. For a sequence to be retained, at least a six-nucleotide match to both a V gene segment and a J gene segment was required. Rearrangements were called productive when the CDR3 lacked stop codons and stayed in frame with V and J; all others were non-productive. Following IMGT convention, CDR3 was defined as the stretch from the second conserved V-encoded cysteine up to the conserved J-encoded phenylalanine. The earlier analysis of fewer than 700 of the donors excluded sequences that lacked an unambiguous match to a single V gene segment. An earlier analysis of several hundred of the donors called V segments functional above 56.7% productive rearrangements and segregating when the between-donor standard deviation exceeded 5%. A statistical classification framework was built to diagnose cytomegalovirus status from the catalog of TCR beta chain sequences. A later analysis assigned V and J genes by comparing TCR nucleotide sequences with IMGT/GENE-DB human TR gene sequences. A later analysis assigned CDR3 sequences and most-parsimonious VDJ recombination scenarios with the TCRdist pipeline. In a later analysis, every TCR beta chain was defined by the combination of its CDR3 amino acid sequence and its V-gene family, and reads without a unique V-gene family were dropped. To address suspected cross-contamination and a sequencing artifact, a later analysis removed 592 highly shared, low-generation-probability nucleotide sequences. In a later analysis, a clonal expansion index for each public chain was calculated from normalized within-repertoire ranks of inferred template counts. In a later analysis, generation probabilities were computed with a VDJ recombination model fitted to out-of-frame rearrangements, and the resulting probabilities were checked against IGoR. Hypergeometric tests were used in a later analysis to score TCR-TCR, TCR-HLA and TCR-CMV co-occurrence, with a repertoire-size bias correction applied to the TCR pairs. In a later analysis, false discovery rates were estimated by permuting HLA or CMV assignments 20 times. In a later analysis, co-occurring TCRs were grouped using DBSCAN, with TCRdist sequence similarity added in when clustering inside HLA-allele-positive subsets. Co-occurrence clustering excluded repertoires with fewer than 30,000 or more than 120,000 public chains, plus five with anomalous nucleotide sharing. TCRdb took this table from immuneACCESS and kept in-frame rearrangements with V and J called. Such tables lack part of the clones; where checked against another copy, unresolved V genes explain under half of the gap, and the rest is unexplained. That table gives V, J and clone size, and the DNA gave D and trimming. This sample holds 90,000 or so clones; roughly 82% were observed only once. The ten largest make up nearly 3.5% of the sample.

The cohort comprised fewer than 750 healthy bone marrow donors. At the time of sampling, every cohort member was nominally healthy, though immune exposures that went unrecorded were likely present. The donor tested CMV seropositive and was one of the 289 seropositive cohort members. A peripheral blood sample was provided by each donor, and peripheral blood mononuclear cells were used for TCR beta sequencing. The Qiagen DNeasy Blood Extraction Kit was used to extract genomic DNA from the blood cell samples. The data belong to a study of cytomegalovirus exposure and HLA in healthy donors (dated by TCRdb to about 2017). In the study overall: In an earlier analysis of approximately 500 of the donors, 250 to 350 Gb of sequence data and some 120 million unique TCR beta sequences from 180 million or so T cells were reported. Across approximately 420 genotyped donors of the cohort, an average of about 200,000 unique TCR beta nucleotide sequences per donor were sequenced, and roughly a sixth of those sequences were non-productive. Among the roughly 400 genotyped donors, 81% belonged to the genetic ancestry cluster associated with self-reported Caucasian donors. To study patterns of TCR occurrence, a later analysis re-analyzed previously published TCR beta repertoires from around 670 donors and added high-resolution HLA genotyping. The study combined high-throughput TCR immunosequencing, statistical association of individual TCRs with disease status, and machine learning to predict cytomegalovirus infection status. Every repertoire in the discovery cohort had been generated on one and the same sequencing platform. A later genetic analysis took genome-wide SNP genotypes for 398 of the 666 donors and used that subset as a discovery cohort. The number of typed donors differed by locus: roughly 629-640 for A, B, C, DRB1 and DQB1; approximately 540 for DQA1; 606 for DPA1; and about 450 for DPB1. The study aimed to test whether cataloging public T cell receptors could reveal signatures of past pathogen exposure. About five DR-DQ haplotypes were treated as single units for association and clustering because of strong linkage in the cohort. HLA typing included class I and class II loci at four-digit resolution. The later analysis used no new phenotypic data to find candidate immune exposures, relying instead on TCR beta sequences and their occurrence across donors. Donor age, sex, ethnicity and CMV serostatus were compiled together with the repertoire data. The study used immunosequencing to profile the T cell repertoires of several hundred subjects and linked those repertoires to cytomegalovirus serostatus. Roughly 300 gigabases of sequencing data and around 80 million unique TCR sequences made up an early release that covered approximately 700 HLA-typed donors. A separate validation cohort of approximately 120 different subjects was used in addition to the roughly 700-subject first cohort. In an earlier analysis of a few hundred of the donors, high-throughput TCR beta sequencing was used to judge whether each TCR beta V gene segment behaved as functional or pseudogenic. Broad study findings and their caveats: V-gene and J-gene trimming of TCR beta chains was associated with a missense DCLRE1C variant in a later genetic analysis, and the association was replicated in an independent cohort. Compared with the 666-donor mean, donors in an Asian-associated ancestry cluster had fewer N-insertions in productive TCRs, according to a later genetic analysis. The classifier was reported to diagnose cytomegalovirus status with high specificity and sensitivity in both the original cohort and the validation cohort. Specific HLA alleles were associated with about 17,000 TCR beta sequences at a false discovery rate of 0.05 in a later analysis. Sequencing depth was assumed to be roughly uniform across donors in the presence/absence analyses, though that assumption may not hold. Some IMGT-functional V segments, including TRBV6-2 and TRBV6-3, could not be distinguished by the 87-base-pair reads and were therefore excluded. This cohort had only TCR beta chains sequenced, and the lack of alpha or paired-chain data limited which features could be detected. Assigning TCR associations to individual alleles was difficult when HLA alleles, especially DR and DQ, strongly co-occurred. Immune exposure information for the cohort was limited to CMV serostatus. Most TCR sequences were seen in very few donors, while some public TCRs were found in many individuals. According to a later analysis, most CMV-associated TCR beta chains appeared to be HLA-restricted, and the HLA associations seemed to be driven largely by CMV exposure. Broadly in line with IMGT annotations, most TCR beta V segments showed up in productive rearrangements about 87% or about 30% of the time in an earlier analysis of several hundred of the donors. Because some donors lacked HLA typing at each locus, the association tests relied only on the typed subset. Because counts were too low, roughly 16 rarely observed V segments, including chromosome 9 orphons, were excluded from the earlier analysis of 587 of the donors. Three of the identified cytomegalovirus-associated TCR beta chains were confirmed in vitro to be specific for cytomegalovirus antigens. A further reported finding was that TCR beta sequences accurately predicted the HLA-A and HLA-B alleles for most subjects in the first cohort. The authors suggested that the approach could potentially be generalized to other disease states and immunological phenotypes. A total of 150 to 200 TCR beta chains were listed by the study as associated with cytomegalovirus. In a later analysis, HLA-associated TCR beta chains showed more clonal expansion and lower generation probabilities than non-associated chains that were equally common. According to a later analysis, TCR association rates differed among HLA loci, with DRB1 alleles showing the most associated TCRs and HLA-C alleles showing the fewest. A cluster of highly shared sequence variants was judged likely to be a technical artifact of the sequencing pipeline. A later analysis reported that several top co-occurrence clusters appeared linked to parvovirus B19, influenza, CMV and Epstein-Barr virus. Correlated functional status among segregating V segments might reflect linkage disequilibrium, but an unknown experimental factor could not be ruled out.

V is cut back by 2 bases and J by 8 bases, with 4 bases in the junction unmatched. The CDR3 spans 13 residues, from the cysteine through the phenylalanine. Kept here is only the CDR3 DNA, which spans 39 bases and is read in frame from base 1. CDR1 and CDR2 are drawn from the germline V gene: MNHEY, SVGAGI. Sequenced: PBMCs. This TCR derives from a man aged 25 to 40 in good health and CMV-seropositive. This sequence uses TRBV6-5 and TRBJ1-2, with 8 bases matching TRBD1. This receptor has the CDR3 CASSYAQGGGYTF. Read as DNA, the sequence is TGTGCCAGCAGTTACGCACAGGGGGGAGGCTACACCTTC.